The 9 T cell receptor beta chains below all came from one sample that was sequenced in a study of B cell selection in AIRE deficiency. TCRdb's copy holds only in-frame clones and misses some; the assay was immunoSEQ multiplex PCR. The table shows some 19,000 clones, with approximately 97% occurring only once. Conventional CD4 T cells were sorted as CD4+CD127+ cells. Sequenced sample: conventional CD4+ T cells sorted from PBMCs. These receptors originate from a human donor with AIRE deficiency.

This clone was recorded once. The CDR3 region has the DNA TGCGCCAGCAGCTTACCCTCCGGGACCCAAGGGGAGCTGTTTTTT. This encodes CASSLPSGTQGELFF. The V call is TRBV5-1, the J call TRBJ2-2; D is tentatively TRBD1 or TRBD2 (5 bases each). The V gene's germline CDR1 is SGHRS and CDR2 YFSETQ. V lost 2 bases and J lost 8, with 16 bases in between. The CDR3 spans 15 residues. The full variable domain, rest sourced from reference TRBV5-1 and TRBJ2-2, is KAGVTQTPRYLIKTRGQQVTLSCSPISGHRSVSWYQQTPGQGLQFLFEYFSETQRNKGNFPGRFSGRQFSNSRSEMNVSTLELGDSALYLCASSLPSGTQGELFFGEGSRLTVL.

V and J are TRBV11-2 and TRBJ1-1; D remains unclear. Trimming removed 2 bases from V and 11 bases from J, with 18 bases in between. The CDR3 runs 14 residues. CDR1 and CDR2 from the germline V gene are SGHAT and FQNNGV. CDR3 nucleotides: TGTGCCAGCAGCTTAAAGCCCCTGAGCCGGGTGGCTTTCTTT. Its protein is CASSLKPLSRVAFF.

V usage is TRBV6-6 and J usage is TRBJ1-2; D ambiguous. Trimming removed 6 bases from V and 2 bases from J, with 16 bases in between. Germline-derived CDR1 and CDR2 are MNHNY and SVGAGI (reference sequence). The CDR3 totals 15 residues. In nucleotides, the CDR3 is TGTGCCAGCAGGGCGGATGACAATTTAAACTATGGCTACACCTTC. Translation gives CASRADDNLNYGYTF.

V usage is TRBV27 and J usage is TRBJ1-1; D possibly corresponds to TRBD1 (5 bases). The CDR3 is 16 residues long. V lost 5 bases and J lost 7, with 23 bases in between. Germline CDR1 reads MNHEY; CDR2 reads SMNVEV (reference sequence). The CDR3 spells CASSPYTIGQGLEAFF. The CDR3 region has the DNA TGTGCCAGCAGTCCTTACACTATAGGTCAGGGCCTTGAAGCTTTCTTT.

The gene calls are TRBV19 and TRBJ2-2; 8 nucleotides line up with TRBD1. The CDR3 has 16 residues. V lost 4 bases and J lost 7; bases outside the gene matches: 11. Per the germline V gene, CDR1 is LNHDA and CDR2 is SQIVND (reference sequence). The CDR3 sequence is CASSTQPRTGLGELFF. CDR3 coding DNA: TGTGCCAGTAGTACCCAACCTCGGACAGGGCTCGGGGAGCTGTTTTTT.

The rearrangement joins TRBV19 to TRBJ2-5, with 11 bases lining up with TRBD1. Germline-derived CDR1 and CDR2 are LNHDA and SQIVND (reference sequence). CDR3 length: 17 residues. V lost 5 bases, J lost 2 bases, and 10 bases stayed unmatched. Here the CDR3 DNA reads TGTGCCAGTAGTTGGACCGGACAGGGGGCTCAACAAGAGACCCAGTACTTC. Translated, it gives CASSWTGQGAQQETQYF. The whole variable domain, filled in from reference TRBV19 and TRBJ2-5, reads DGGITQSPKYLFRKEGQNVTLSCEQNLNHDAMYWYRQDPGQGLRLIYYSQIVNDFQKGDIAEGYSVSREKKESFPLTVTSAQKNPTAFYLCASSWTGQGAQQETQYFGPGTRLLVL.

This clone occurred once. The chain has TRBV6-6 and TRBJ2-4; D is unclear. The germline gives CDR1 MNHNY, CDR2 SVGAGI (reference sequence). CDR3 size: 14 residues. V gave up 0 bases and J gave up 0 bases, with 3 bases separating them. The CDR3 DNA reads TGTGCCAGCAGTTACTCGGGAGCCAAAAACATTCAGTACTTC. Translation: CASSYSGAKNIQYF.

The table lists this clone with a count of one. V usage is TRBV5-1 and J usage is TRBJ1-1, with D possibly TRBD1 on 5 matching bases. The CDR3 spans 13 residues. Germline CDR1 and CDR2: SGHRS and YFSETQ. The V end was cut by 3 bases, the J end by 3 bases, with 9 bases between. Here the CDR3 DNA reads TGCGCCAGCAGCTGGTTGGGACACACTGAAGCTTTCTTT. Protein product: CASSWLGHTEAFF.

The gene calls are TRBV6-5 and TRBJ2-7; 8 nucleotides align to TRBD1. V gave up 6 bases and J gave up 4 bases; unmatched junction bases: 8. Per the germline V gene, CDR1 is MNHEY and CDR2 is SVGAGI. This CDR3 has 14 residues. CDR3 nucleotides: TGTGCCAGCAGGCGGACAGGGTCCAAGTACGAGCAGTACTTC. Its protein product is CASRRTGSKYEQYF.